The 19 T cell receptor beta chains below were found in one sample sequenced in a study of shared clonotypes between healthy human individuals (dated by TCRdb to between 2020 and 2021). The library was built by means of the immunoSEQ multiplex PCR assay. Here the immuneACCESS table is served through TCRdb, limited to in-frame sequences with V and J called. Missing clones are a known gap in these copies; in checked studies unresolved V genes cover under half, and the rest lacks a known reason. The sample table records over a million clones; around 95% of these occur just once. Roughly 1.2% of the sample comes from the top ten. Material: naive CD4+ T cells sorted from blood. The intended sense of this specimen's cell subset or site label: CD45RA+ positively selected. These receptors all stem from a man under 40 in good health.

J is TRBJ2-7 and V is TRBV4-1; TRBD1 matches at 7 bases. CDR3 length: 13 amino acids. Germline V gene sequence: CDR1 MGHRA, CDR2 YSYEKL. Trimming removed 4 bases from V and 3 bases from J; junction bases left unmatched: 3. The CDR3 here is CASSRGQLYEQYF. The CDR3 coding sequence is TGCGCCAGCAGCCGGGGACAGCTCTACGAGCAGTACTTC.

The chain recombines TRBV5-1 with TRBJ2-1; D call uncertain. The CDR3 is 15 residues long. Germline values: CDR1 SGHRS, CDR2 YFSETQ. V lost 0 bases, J lost 4 bases, and 11 bases lay in between. Here the CDR3 reads CASSLEQQSYNEQFF. CDR3 DNA: TGCGCCAGCAGCTTGGAACAGCAATCTTACAATGAGCAGTTCTTC.

CDR3 in amino acids: CASSMWGARNTEAFF. The CDR3 nucleotides read TGTGCCAGTAGTATGTGGGGGGCGCGGAACACTGAAGCTTTCTTT. The chain uses TRBV19 and TRBJ1-1; D possibly corresponds to TRBD1 (6 bases). Germline assignment: CDR1 LNHDA and CDR2 SQIVND (reference sequence). CDR3 length: 15 amino acids. Trimming removed 3 bases from V and 1 base from J, with 12 bases in between.

The chain recombines TRBV10-1 with TRBJ2-4; D call uncertain. V lost 2 bases to trimming and J lost 0 bases, with 2 bases between them. Germline CDR1 reads WNHNN; CDR2 reads SYGVQD (reference sequence). The CDR3 runs to 13 residues. The CDR3 protein is CASSEAAKNIQYF. CDR3 nucleotide sequence: TGCGCCAGCAGTGAGGCAGCCAAAAACATTCAGTACTTC.

The chain has TRBV6-6 and TRBJ2-7, with 9 bases fitting TRBD1. The CDR3 length is 13 residues. Unmatched junction bases numbered 6, after V lost 10 bases and J lost 2 bases. The V gene's germline CDR1 is MNHNY and CDR2 SVGAGI (reference sequence). The CDR3 DNA reads TGTGCCACCAGGGACAGGGTAACCTACGAGCAGTACTTC. It encodes CATRDRVTYEQYF.

The chain carries TRBV6-1 and TRBJ1-2, with a possible D match to TRBD1 (5 bases). CDR1 and CDR2 from the germline V gene are MNHNS and SASEGT. Trimming removed 6 bases from V and 4 bases from J, with 12 bases in between. The CDR3 runs to 13 residues. The CDR3 region is CASRGPGGYGYTF. DNA for the CDR3: TGTGCCAGCAGGGGACCGGGTGGCTATGGCTACACCTTC.

The V gene is TRBV11-2, the J gene TRBJ2-7; maybe TRBD2 (6 bases). The CDR3 spans 18 residues. Germline-derived CDR1 and CDR2 are SGHAT and FQNNGV. Trimming shortened V by 2 bases and J by 2 bases, and 22 bases separated the two germline ends. The CDR3: CASSLSVLGTSFTYEQYF. The CDR3 nucleotides read TGTGCCAGCAGCTTATCTGTGCTCGGGACTTCTTTCACCTACGAGCAGTACTTC.

The chain joins TRBV2 to TRBJ1-1; the D is unclear. Between the trimmed V and J ends, which lost 8 bases and 0 bases, there was a span of 16 bases. CDR3 size: 15 residues. CDR1 is SNHLY, CDR2 FYNNEI, per germline. CDR3 nucleotide sequence: TGTGCCAGCGCAAATGGAGGCACGATGAACACTGAAGCTTTCTTT. Translating it yields CASANGGTMNTEAFF.

This clone was picked up one time. The chain joins TRBV5-4 to TRBJ2-7; D possibly corresponds to TRBD2 (6 bases). Trimming left V 4 bases short and J 6 bases short, with 20 bases between. Germline CDR1 and CDR2: SGHNT and YYREEE (reference sequence). This CDR3 comprises 15 residues. In DNA, the CDR3 is TGTGCCAGCAGCCTCCGGCACGGAGGGCCGGTCGAGCAGTACTTC. Amino acids: CASSLRHGGPVEQYF.

This clone occurred once. The chain recombines TRBV6-4 with TRBJ2-2; TRBD2 matches 12 bases. V dropped 7 bases and J dropped 0; count of bases not matched to a gene: 9. Germline V lookup: CDR1 MRHNA, CDR2 SNTAGT. The CDR3 runs 18 residues. CDR3 DNA: TGTGCCAGCAACGCCGGGACTAGCGGGTCCGCGAACACCGGGGAGCTGTTTTTT. As protein: CASNAGTSGSANTGELFF.

J is TRBJ2-3 and V is TRBV28, with TRBD2 matching over 7 bases. CDR3 size: 15 residues. V gave up 8 bases and J gave up 4 bases; unmatched junction bases: 12. Per germline, CDR1 MDHEN and CDR2 SYDVKM. The CDR3 region has the DNA TGTGCCAGCGGCCAACTCCGGGAGGAATCAGATACGCAGTATTTT. Amino acids: CASGQLREESDTQYF.

CDR3 sequence (DNA): TGTGCCAGTAGTTCACGGGAGGAGCAGTTCTTC. Translating gives CASSSREEQFF. The chain is built from TRBV19 and TRBJ2-1; D is perhaps TRBD2 (6 bases). Trimming took 5 bases from V and 10 from J, leaving 9 bases between them. The length of the CDR3 is 11 residues. CDR1 LNHDA and CDR2 SQIVND come from the germline V gene (reference sequence).

The chain carries TRBV4-3 and TRBJ2-2; TRBD2 aligns across 9 bases. CDR1 is LGHNA and CDR2 is YSLEER in the germline V gene. The V and J ends lost 3 bases and 7 bases, in that order; junction bases with no gene match: 12. This CDR3 region has 17 residues. Here the CDR3 reads CASSQGVIAGAVGELFF. DNA of the CDR3: TGCGCCAGCAGCCAGGGGGTAATAGCGGGAGCGGTCGGGGAGCTGTTTTTT.

The rearrangement uses TRBV11-2 and TRBJ2-3; 8 bases are shared with TRBD1. CDR1 is SGHAT, CDR2 FQNNGV, per germline. V shed 6 bases, J shed 5 bases, and the junction held 7 bases outside the gene matches. This CDR3 comprises 14 residues. CDR3: CASRKTGGQDTQYF. The CDR3, as DNA: TGTGCCAGCAGAAAAACAGGGGGTCAAGATACGCAGTATTTT.

V gene TRBV5-5 combines with J gene TRBJ1-5; perhaps TRBD1 as D (5 bases). The germline V and J ends were trimmed by 4 bases and 5 bases, with 10 bases remaining between them. Germline V gene sequence: CDR1 SGHKS, CDR2 YYEKEE (reference sequence). This CDR3 has 13 amino acids. In DNA form, the CDR3 reads TGTGCCAGCAGCCGGTGGGGGGATCAGCCCCAGCATTTT. Amino acids: CASSRWGDQPQHF.

The chain uses TRBV7-2 and TRBJ1-2; D gene uncertain. The V gene's germline CDR1 is SGHTA and CDR2 FQGNSA. The CDR3 totals 15 residues. V was pared by 2 bases and J by 3 bases, with 13 bases between. The CDR3 coding sequence is TGTGCCAGCAGCTTAAATTTGCTTCGAGACTATGGCTACACCTTC. Residues: CASSLNLLRDYGYTF. The entire variable domain, with the rest obtained from reference TRBV7-2 and TRBJ1-2, is as follows: GAGVSQSPSNKVTEKGKDVELRCDPISGHTALYWYRQSLGQGLEFLIYFQGNSAPDKSGLPSDRFSAERTGGSVSTLTIQRTQQEDSAVYLCASSLNLLRDYGYTFGSGTRLTVV.

The chain has TRBV7-9 and TRBJ2-7, with TRBD1 matching 8 bases. This CDR3 has 15 amino acids. Germline loops: CDR1 SEHNR, CDR2 FQNEAQ (reference sequence). V lost 4 bases, J lost 1 base, and 6 bases stayed unmatched. Written as DNA, the CDR3 is TGTGCCAGCAGCTCGGGACAGGCGATTTCCTACGAGCAGTACTTC. Its protein product is CASSSGQAISYEQYF.

The J gene is TRBJ1-5, the V gene TRBV10-3, with 8 bases matching TRBD1. Germline CDR1 reads ENHRY; CDR2 reads SYGVKD. Losses at the gene ends were 5 bases for V and 9 bases for J; bases not matched to a gene: 12. CDR3 length: 15 amino acids. The chain's CDR3 is CAISLTGTGDGPQHF. Written as DNA, the CDR3 is TGTGCCATCAGTTTGACCGGGACAGGTGATGGGCCCCAGCATTTT.

The chain uses TRBV7-9 and TRBJ1-4; 7 bases are a match to TRBD1. V gave up 6 bases and J gave up 7 bases; unmatched junction bases: 8. CDR1 SEHNR and CDR2 FQNEAQ come from the germline V gene (reference sequence). The CDR3 spans 14 residues. The CDR3 coding sequence is TGTGCCAGCAGAACCACAGGGGCGGGTGAAAAACTGTTTTTT. It specifies CASRTTGAGEKLFF.